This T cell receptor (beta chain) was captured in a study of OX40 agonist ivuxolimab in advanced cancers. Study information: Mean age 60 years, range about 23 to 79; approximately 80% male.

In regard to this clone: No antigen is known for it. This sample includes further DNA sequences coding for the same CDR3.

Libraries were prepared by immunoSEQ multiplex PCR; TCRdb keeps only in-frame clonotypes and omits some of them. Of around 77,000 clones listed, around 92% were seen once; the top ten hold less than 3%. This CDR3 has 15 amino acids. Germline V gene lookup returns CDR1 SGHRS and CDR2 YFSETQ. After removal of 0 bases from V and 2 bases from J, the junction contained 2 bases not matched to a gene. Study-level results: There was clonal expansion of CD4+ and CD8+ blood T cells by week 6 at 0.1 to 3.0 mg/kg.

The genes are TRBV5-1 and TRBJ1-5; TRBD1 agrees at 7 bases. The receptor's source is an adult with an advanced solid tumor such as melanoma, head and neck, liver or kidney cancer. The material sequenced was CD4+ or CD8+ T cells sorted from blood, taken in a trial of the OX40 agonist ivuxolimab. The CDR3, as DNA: TGCGCCAGCAGCTTGGGGCAGGGGGGCAATCAGCCCCAGCATTTT. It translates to CASSLGQGGNQPQHF.